Sequencing of this TCR beta chain was carried out in a study of CD8 T cells in Susac syndrome. For the study at large: The Susac syndrome patients that were sequenced included more than 5 with active disease and under ten in remission. Each patient with Susac syndrome, at the time of blood draw, was therapy-naive, on corticosteroids, or on intravenous immunoglobulin alone.

RNA was extracted with the RNeasy kit, and a quantity of 0.5 to 1 ug was reverse transcribed using random hexamers. A multiplex approach, immunoSEQ multiplex PCR, amplified TCR beta CDR3 across 54 Vbeta and 13 Jbeta. TCRdb redid the calling of the immunoSEQ multiplex PCR reads with MiXCR, one entry per CDR3 protein. In the table there are under 95,000 distinct CDR3 sequences, 85% to 95% of which are singletons. Both CD4+ and CD8+ T cells were negatively isolated, and TEMRA cells underwent FACS enrichment. Per the germline V gene, CDR1 is KGHSH and CDR2 is LQKENI. The trim removed 5 bases at V and 2 bases at J, leaving 3 bases unmatched. This CDR3 has 14 residues.

Sequencing was performed on CD4+ T cells from PBMCs. The V call is TRBV18, the J call TRBJ2-5, with 9 bases fitting TRBD1. The clonotype originates from a human donor with Susac syndrome. The CDR3 coding sequence is TGTGCCAGCTCAGAGGACAGGGGACAAGAGACCCAGTACTTC. Amino acids: CASSEDRGQETQYF.